The clone carrying this TCR beta chain was recorded a few times. Its antigen is undetermined. The CDR3 contains 15 residues. The V segment lost 6 bases and the J segment 3 bases; nucleotides outside the gene matches: 12. Germline CDR1 is DFQATT and CDR2 is SNEGSKA (reference sequence). These data come from a study of identical twins. Findings of the study overall: Within beta out-of-frame sequences, the excess sharing observed between twins was weaker.

In TCRdb, the 5' RACE reads were re-called with MiXCR into one record per CDR3 protein. The sample holds about 890,000 distinct CDR3 sequences, roughly 12% seen once. In addition, the sample was reused for a study of yellow fever vaccine responses in identical twins.

This receptor was obtained from a woman between 18 and 29 years old in good health. The gene calls are TRBV20-1 and TRBJ2-7; the match to TRBD2 covers 9 bases. Sequenced input: PBMCs. CDR3 coding DNA: TGCAGTGCCGCTAGGGCAGCGGGAGGAGTCTACGAGCAGTACTTC. The encoded protein is CSAARAAGGVYEQYF.